The next 3 T cell receptor beta chains were all read from a single sample in a study of neurological immune-mediated disorders. Time point here: longitudinal time-point 1 (baseline). TCRdb independently ran MiXCR on the 5' RACE reads; one entry per CDR3 protein. The table lists 55,000 to 70,000 distinct CDR3 sequences, around 11% of them singletons. The material sequenced was PBMCs. These receptors all stem from a male donor with HTLV-1-associated myelopathy (HAM/TSP).

This clonotype appeared many times. CDR3 in DNA: TGCAGTGCCAGGGCCCTGGGACAGGGGGCCTTCAATCAGCCCCAGCATTTT. Translation: CSARALGQGAFNQPQHF. This chain links TRBV20-1 with TRBJ1-5, with 12 positions matching TRBD1. The CDR3 consists of 17 residues. Germline values: CDR1 DFQATT, CDR2 SNEGSKA (reference sequence). With 6 bases clipped from V and 3 bases from J, the junction kept 12 bases outside the gene matches.

This clonotype was observed many times. The rearrangement joins TRBV6-6 to TRBJ1-6, with D possibly TRBD1 on 5 matching bases. Trimming cost V 6 bases and J 14 bases, with 17 bases left between them. The CDR3 runs to 13 residues. The V gene's germline CDR1 is MNHNY and CDR2 SVGAGI (reference sequence). The CDR3: CASRRTAEGALHF. DNA of the CDR3: TGTGCCAGCAGAAGGACCGCTGAAGGGGCCCTCCACTTT.

This clonotype has a count of ten or more. CDR3 DNA sequence: TGTGCCAGCAGCATCGGACGGGGGCATTCACCCCTCCACTTT. Translating it yields CASSIGRGHSPLHF. The V and J genes are TRBV7-3 and TRBJ1-6; possibly TRBD1 for D (6 bases). CDR3 length: 14 amino acids. The germline V gene has CDR1 SGHTA and CDR2 FQGTGA. Trimming shortened V by 5 bases and J by 8 bases, and 13 bases separated the two germline ends.